The rows below give T cell receptor beta chains drawn from one sample of a study of CXCR3-negative and CXCR3-positive naive CD8 T cells. TCRdb re-analyzed the 5' RACE reads; it lists each CDR3 protein once, without DNA. This repertoire comprises roughly 6,800 distinct CDR3 sequences; its ten largest clones make up about 1.3%. Sequencing was done on a sample of naive CXCR3+ CD8+ T cells from blood. Source of these receptors: a human donor in good health. Some clones in this sample may be carry-over from other donors' samples. Each CDR3 is given with its conserved first and last residue. Some rows mark clone size as missing; the rest say once, few, many or name a class of expanded clone.

j_call | v_call | clone_size | cdr3_aa
TRBJ2-7 | TRBV25-1 | - | CASDNTYEQYF
TRBJ2-2 | TRBV12-3/TRBV12-4 | medium-sized | CASRAIAYTGELFF
TRBJ2-3 | TRBV29-1 | - | CSVEERGQARDTQYF
TRBJ2-7 | TRBV14 | - | CASSHRLAPEQYF
TRBJ2-1 | TRBV9 | - | CASSVADRSYNEQFF
TRBJ2-1 | TRBV29-1 | - | CSVVYYNEQFF
TRBJ2-1 | TRBV6-6 | - | CASSNLAGGYNEQFF
TRBJ2-4 | TRBV15 | - | CATSSSGLAGGRDIQYF
TRBJ2-1 | TRBV29-1 | - | CSVEGWHEQFF
TRBJ2-1 | TRBV7-9 | - | CASSPRTSGSSNNEQFF
TRBJ2-7 | TRBV19 | - | CASSTFYSYEQYF
TRBJ2-7 | TRBV29-1 | medium-sized | CSVVEDTYEQYF
TRBJ2-1 | TRBV5-1 | medium-sized | CASSSSGGPNEQFF
TRBJ2-5 | TRBV7-9 | medium-sized | CASSFPDRQETQYF
TRBJ2-7 | TRBV9 | medium-sized | CASSVSFEGTGYEQYF
TRBJ2-7 | TRBV20-1 | medium-sized | CSARAVVSYEQYF
TRBJ2-5 | TRBV29-1 | medium-sized | CSVDVTGAVETQYF